A single sample gave rise to the 25 T cell receptor beta chains below, sequenced in a study of blood T cell repertoires in COVID-19. The protocol was immunoSEQ multiplex PCR, while the TCRdb copy is restricted to in-frame clones and leaves out a portion. The sample includes 250,000 to 350,000 clones, 87% seen only once; the top ten take less than 2.5%. Sample: peripheral blood. The receptor source for this set is a young man with active or convalescent COVID-19.

V usage is TRBV29-1 and J usage is TRBJ2-7; D is unresolved. Trimming took 4 bases from V and 2 from J, leaving 9 bases between them. Germline values: CDR1 SQVTM, CDR2 ANQGSEA. The CDR3 runs 12 residues. In DNA, the CDR3 is TGCAGCGTTGTGGCGGAGCCCTACGAGCAGTACTTC. Translation: CSVVAEPYEQYF.

The V call is TRBV7-2, the J call TRBJ1-3; the D gene is possibly TRBD1 (5 bases). The V end was cut by 6 bases, the J end by 3 bases, with 12 bases between. This CDR3 contains 14 residues. Germline V gene lookup returns CDR1 SGHTA and CDR2 FQGNSA. Here the CDR3 DNA reads TGTGCCAGCAGATCAGGGTTTTTTGGAAACACCATATATTTT. It codes for CASRSGFFGNTIYF.

V usage is TRBV3-1 (or the pseudogene TRBV3-2) and J usage is TRBJ2-1; D possibly corresponds to TRBD2 (6 bases). V was trimmed by 0 bases and J by 10 bases, leaving 16 bases between them. In germline, CDR1 is LGHDT, CDR2 YNNKEL (reference sequence). The CDR3 contains 15 residues. The DNA for the CDR3 is TGTGCCAGCAGCCAAGATCTGACGGGCGGGACGGAGCAGTTCTTC. Residues: CASSQDLTGGTEQFF.

The chain has TRBV6-6 and TRBJ2-7; 8 bases are shared with TRBD1. Losses at the gene ends were 2 bases for V and 2 bases for J; bases not matched to a gene: 8. Germline V gives CDR1 MNHNY, CDR2 SVGAGI (reference sequence). This CDR3 contains 16 residues. The DNA of the CDR3 is TGTGCCAGCAGTTACCGGACAGGGATACTGCCCTACGAGCAGTACTTC. Translation gives CASSYRTGILPYEQYF.

In this sample, this clone turned up a few times. The chain uses TRBV4-1 and TRBJ2-1; 12 bases map to TRBD2. Germline values: CDR1 MGHRA, CDR2 YSYEKL. The junction had 11 bases not matched to a gene; V was cut back by 1 base and J by 7 bases. The CDR3 consists of 18 residues. Written as DNA, the CDR3 is TGCGCCAGCAGCCAAGGCCAGGTTGGAACTAGCGGGAGGAATGAGCAGTTCTTC. Residues: CASSQGQVGTSGRNEQFF.

The chain has TRBV21-1 and TRBJ1-5; the table calls TRBD1, which could not be checked here. TRBV21-1 is tagged as a pseudogene. This CDR3 is 15 amino acids long. CDR3 sequence (DNA): TGTGCCAGCAGCAAAGTGACCAGGGTCTATCAGCCCCAGCATTTT. Translating gives CASSKVTRVYQPQHF.

The rearrangement joins TRBV5-1 to TRBJ2-7; 9 bases match TRBD2. This CDR3 region has 15 residues. The germline V gene has CDR1 SGHRS and CDR2 YFSETQ. Trimming cost V 0 bases and J 4 bases; bases outside gene matches: 5. The CDR3 DNA reads as TGCGCCAGCAGCTTGGTGGCGGGAGGGACTTACGAGCAGTACTTC. Protein sequence: CASSLVAGGTYEQYF. Combining the CDR3 with reference TRBV5-1 and TRBJ2-7 gives the whole variable domain KAGVTQTPRYLIKTRGQQVTLSCSPISGHRSVSWYQQTPGQGLQFLFEYFSETQRNKGNFPGRFSGRQFSNSRSEMNVSTLELGDSALYLCASSLVAGGTYEQYFGPGTRLTVT.

This chain links TRBV11-2 with TRBJ2-4; TRBD2 matches at 14 bases. V shed 5 bases and J 6 bases; nucleotides not matched to a gene: 12. The CDR3 sequence is 18 residues long. The germline V gene has CDR1 SGHAT and CDR2 FQNNGV. In DNA form, the CDR3 reads TGTGCCAGCAGCCTAAGGGGACTAGCGGGAGTAAGTGGAAACATTCAGTACTTC. Amino acid sequence: CASSLRGLAGVSGNIQYF.

The rearrangement links TRBV2 to TRBJ1-5, with a tentative D call TRBD1 (6 bases). The ends were cut back, 7 bases at V and 10 bases at J, with 26 bases in the middle. Per germline, CDR1 SNHLY and CDR2 FYNNEI. The CDR3 extends over 16 amino acids. The DNA for the CDR3 is TGTGCCAGCATCGATACCTCAGACAGGCTAATCGTCCCCCAGCATTTT. Protein: CASIDTSDRLIVPQHF.

CDR3 residues: CASSFASGYFSSTDTQYF. CDR3 coding DNA: TGTGCCAGCAGTTTCGCTAGCGGGTACTTTTCTAGCACAGATACGCAGTATTTT. V is TRBV27 and J is TRBJ2-3, with TRBD2 matching over 8 bases. The germline gives CDR1 MNHEY, CDR2 SMNVEV (reference sequence). The CDR3 sequence is 18 residues long. J lost 0 bases, V lost 3 bases, and 11 bases had no gene match.

This chain connects TRBV4-1 to TRBJ1-2, with TRBD1 matching over 8 bases. The J segment lost 4 bases and the V segment lost 3 bases, leaving 7 bases of the junction unmatched. CDR1 is MGHRA and CDR2 is YSYEKL in the germline V gene. This CDR3 has 15 amino acids. The CDR3 loop reads CASSQQGARGYGYTF. DNA for the CDR3: TGCGCCAGCAGCCAGCAGGGGGCGCGCGGCTATGGCTACACCTTC.

The gene calls are TRBV2 and TRBJ1-1, with TRBD1 matching over 7 bases. The length of the CDR3 is 15 residues. Germline V gene lookup returns CDR1 SNHLY and CDR2 FYNNEI. Losses at the gene ends were 7 bases for V and 1 base for J; bases not matched to a gene: 9. CDR3 sequence: CASIVEGQKNTEAFF. The DNA of the CDR3 is TGTGCCAGCATAGTGGAGGGACAGAAGAACACTGAAGCTTTCTTT.

V gene TRBV7-9 combines with J gene TRBJ1-3, with unresolved D. The V gene's germline CDR1 is SEHNR and CDR2 FQNEAQ (reference sequence). This CDR3 is 14 amino acids long. V was clipped by 4 bases and J by 7 bases, with 14 bases between them. CDR3 residues: CASSSSEVRNTIYF. CDR3 bases: TGTGCCAGCAGCTCCTCTGAGGTTCGGAACACCATATATTTT.

A few counts support this clone. This sequence joins TRBV7-9 and TRBJ1-1; 7 positions match TRBD1. This CDR3 region has 17 residues. V shed 1 base and J 4 bases; nucleotides not matched to a gene: 12. Per germline, CDR1 SEHNR and CDR2 FQNEAQ (reference sequence). In DNA, the CDR3 is TGTGCCAGCAGCTTAGGTTACAGGGGACCGCCGGGCACTGAAGCTTTCTTT. It specifies CASSLGYRGPPGTEAFF.

The chain joins TRBV2 to TRBJ1-2; 11 bases match TRBD1. There are 17 residues in the CDR3. Looked up from germline, CDR1 is SNHLY and CDR2 is FYNNEI. V was clipped by 5 bases and J by 2 bases; unmatched bases: 10. The CDR3 here is CASSNPGQGAKNYGYTF. CDR3 nucleotide sequence: TGTGCCAGCAGTAACCCTGGACAGGGGGCGAAGAACTATGGCTACACCTTC.

In DNA form, the CDR3 reads TGTGCCAGCAGCTTAACTCGGGGTTATCCCCAGCATTTT. It yields the protein CASSLTRGYPQHF. This chain joins TRBV7-8 and TRBJ1-5, with D unclear. V dropped 2 bases and J dropped 10 bases, with 12 bases sitting between them. The CDR3 extends over 13 amino acids. Germline V gives CDR1 SGHVS, CDR2 FQNEAQ. The full variable domain, completed using reference TRBV7-8 and TRBJ1-5, is GAGVSQSPRYKVAKRGQDVALRCDPISGHVSLFWYQQALGQGPEFLTYFQNEAQLDKSGLPSDRFFAERPEGSVSTLKIQRTQQEDSAVYLCASSLTRGYPQHFGDGTRLSIL.

This rearrangement joins TRBV13 to TRBJ1-1, with a possible D match to TRBD1 (6 bases). Between the trimmed V and J ends, which lost 4 bases and 3 bases, there was a span of 18 bases. The CDR3 covers 16 residues. Germline V gene sequence: CDR1 PRHDT, CDR2 FYEKMQ (reference sequence). The CDR3 protein is CASSSNSQGFDTEAFF. As DNA, the CDR3 is TGTGCCAGCAGCTCAAACTCCCAGGGGTTTGACACTGAAGCTTTCTTT.

The V gene is TRBV21-1, the J gene TRBJ1-4; the D call of TRBD1 is as the table states it, not checked on the DNA. TRBV21-1 is annotated as a pseudogene. The CDR3 is 13 residues long. The CDR3: CASTYRGREKLFF. Written as DNA, the CDR3 is TGTGCCAGCACGTACAGGGGTCGTGAAAAACTGTTTTTT.

The chain recombines TRBV28 with TRBJ1-5; D is undetermined. The V end lost 2 bases, the J end lost 10 bases, and 12 bases lay between the germline ends. The CDR3 is 13 residues long. Germline V lookup: CDR1 MDHEN, CDR2 SYDVKM. The CDR3 reads CASSLAGDDPQHF. CDR3 DNA: TGTGCCAGCAGTTTAGCGGGAGATGATCCCCAGCATTTT.

V and J are TRBV28 and TRBJ2-7, with TRBD2 matching over 7 bases. Germline V gives CDR1 MDHEN, CDR2 SYDVKM. With 1 base clipped from V and 0 bases from J, the junction kept 3 bases outside the gene matches. CDR3 length: 15 residues. CDR3 sequence: CASSLLGTNSYEQYF. CDR3 DNA: TGTGCCAGCAGTTTATTGGGGACTAACTCCTACGAGCAGTACTTC.

The rearrangement joins TRBV11-2 to TRBJ2-3, with D hard to call. Looked up from germline, CDR1 is SGHAT and CDR2 is FQNNGV. The CDR3 is made up of 14 amino acids. The V and J ends lost 3 bases and 0 bases respectively, with 7 bases between them. The CDR3 sequence is CASSFRRSTDTQYF. Written as DNA, the CDR3 is TGTGCCAGCAGCTTTAGGCGGAGCACAGATACGCAGTATTTT.

This clone was recorded only once. V usage is TRBV5-4 and J usage is TRBJ1-2, with D tentatively TRBD1 (6 bases). CDR1 is SGHNT and CDR2 is YYREEE in the germline V gene (reference sequence). V lost 5 bases and J 0 bases, leaving 11 bases between the germline ends. The CDR3 has 14 amino acids. DNA of the CDR3: TGTGCCAGCAGAACAGGGAGAACTAACTATGGCTACACCTTC. The encoded protein is CASRTGRTNYGYTF.

This clone has more than one count but fewer than ten. V and J are TRBV5-8 and TRBJ1-4; no firm D call. Germline CDR1 SGHTS, CDR2 YDEGEE. Trimming took 4 bases from V and 7 from J, leaving 14 bases between them. This CDR3 has 14 amino acids. DNA for the CDR3: TGTGCCAGCAGCGAAGGGAGGGTTGGTGAAAAACTGTTTTTT. It encodes CASSEGRVGEKLFF.

The chain recombines TRBV7-9 with TRBJ1-2, with D perhaps TRBD1 (5 bases). This CDR3 region has 16 residues. Germline values: CDR1 SEHNR, CDR2 FQNEAQ (reference sequence). V was pared by 5 bases and J by 4 bases, with 20 bases between. The CDR3 DNA reads TGTGCCAGCAGCCCCCCCGGGGGGGGAGCGGGCTATGGCTACACCTTC. Its translation is CASSPPGGGAGYGYTF.

V is TRBV4-1 and J is TRBJ2-4, with 12 bases matching TRBD1. Germline assignment: CDR1 MGHRA and CDR2 YSYEKL. The CDR3 length is 19 residues. V shed 4 bases and J 5 bases; nucleotides not matched to a gene: 15. CDR3 coding DNA: TGCGCCAGCAGCCTAGTATTTGAGGGACAGGGGGCTTTCGAAAACATTCAGTACTTC. Translating it yields CASSLVFEGQGAFENIQYF.